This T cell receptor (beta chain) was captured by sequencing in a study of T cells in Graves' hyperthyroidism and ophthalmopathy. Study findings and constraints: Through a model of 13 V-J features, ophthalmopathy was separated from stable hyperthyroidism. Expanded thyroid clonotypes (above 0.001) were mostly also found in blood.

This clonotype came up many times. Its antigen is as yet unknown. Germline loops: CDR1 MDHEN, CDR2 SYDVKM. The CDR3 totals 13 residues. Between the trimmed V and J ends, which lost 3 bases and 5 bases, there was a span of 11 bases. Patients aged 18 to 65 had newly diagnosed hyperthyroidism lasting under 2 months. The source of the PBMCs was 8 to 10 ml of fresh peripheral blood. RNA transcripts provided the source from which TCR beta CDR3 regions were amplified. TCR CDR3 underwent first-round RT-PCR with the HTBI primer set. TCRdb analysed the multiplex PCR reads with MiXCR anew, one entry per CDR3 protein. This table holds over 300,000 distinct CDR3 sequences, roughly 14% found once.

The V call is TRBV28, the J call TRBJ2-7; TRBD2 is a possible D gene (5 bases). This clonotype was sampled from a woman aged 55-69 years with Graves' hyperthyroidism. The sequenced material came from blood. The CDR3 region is CASSFRGGNEQYF. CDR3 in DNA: TGTGCCAGCAGTTTCCGGGGTGGGAACGAGCAGTACTTC.